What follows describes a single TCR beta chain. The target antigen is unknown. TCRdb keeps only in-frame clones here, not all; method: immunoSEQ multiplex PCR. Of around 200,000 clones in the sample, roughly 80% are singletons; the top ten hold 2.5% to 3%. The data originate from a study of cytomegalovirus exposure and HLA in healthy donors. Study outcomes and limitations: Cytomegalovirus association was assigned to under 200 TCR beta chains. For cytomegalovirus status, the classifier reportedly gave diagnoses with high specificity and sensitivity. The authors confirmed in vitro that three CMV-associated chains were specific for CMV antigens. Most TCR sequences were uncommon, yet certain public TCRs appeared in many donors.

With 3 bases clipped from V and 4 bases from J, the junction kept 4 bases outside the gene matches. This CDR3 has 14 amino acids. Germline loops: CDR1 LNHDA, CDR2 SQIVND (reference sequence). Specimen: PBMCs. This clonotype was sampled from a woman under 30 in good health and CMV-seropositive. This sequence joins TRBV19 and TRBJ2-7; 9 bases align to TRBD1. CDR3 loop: CASSMGTGMYEQYF. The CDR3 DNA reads TGTGCCAGTAGTATGGGGACAGGGATGTACGAGCAGTACTTC.